The 23 T cell receptor beta chains listed next were all sequenced from one sample in a study of beta chain features in type 1 diabetes listed by TCRdb under 2018. To prepare the library, the immunoSEQ multiplex PCR assay was applied. The entire isolated RNA was reverse transcribed using the High Capacity cDNA Reverse Transcription Kit, and thus expressed TCRB transcripts were sequenced. TCRdb stores this immuneACCESS table with in-frame sequences only. Part of the clones is absent; in the studies checked, under half of the shortfall reflects unresolved V genes, and no reason is known for the rest. Here the sample has about 340,000 clones; approximately 8.2% occur a single time. Together, the top ten hold approximately 0.47% of the sample. The sequenced material came from central memory CD4+ T cells from blood. The receptor source for this set is a woman aged 18-29 years in good health.

This clone was found a few times. The J gene is TRBJ2-2, the V gene TRBV7-2; 8 nucleotides line up with TRBD2. V gave up 5 bases and J gave up 1 base; unmatched junction bases: 6. This CDR3 is built from 16 residues. Germline V gene lookup returns CDR1 SGHTA and CDR2 FQGNSA. The CDR3 nucleotides are TGTGCCAGCAGCCGAAGCGGGAGTTGGAACACCGGGGAGCTGTTTTTT. It is translated as CASSRSGSWNTGELFF.

In this sample, this clone turned up many times. V and J are TRBV7-9 and TRBJ2-5; 7 bases fit TRBD1. The J segment lost 2 bases and the V segment lost 5 bases, leaving 11 bases of the junction unmatched. Germline loops: CDR1 SEHNR, CDR2 FQNEAQ (reference sequence). The CDR3 contains 16 residues. The CDR3 DNA reads as TGTGCCAGCAGCGTTTCCCGGAGGACAGGTCAAGAGACCCAGTACTTC. Translating it yields CASSVSRRTGQETQYF.

At least ten counts were recorded for this clone. The rearrangement uses TRBV28 and TRBJ2-1; 9 bases are a match to TRBD1. The CDR3 has 15 residues. The J segment lost 12 bases and the V segment lost 5 bases, leaving 14 bases of the junction unmatched. From germline, CDR1 is MDHEN and CDR2 SYDVKM. DNA for the CDR3: TGTGCCAGCAGTACAACCGGGACAGGGAGGAGGGGGCAGTTCTTC. Its protein is CASSTTGTGRRGQFF.

In regard to this clone: A junction end diverges from the germline sequence, so it may reflect a read error. The rearrangement joins TRBV18 to TRBJ2-7, with D perhaps matching TRBD1 (6 bases). This CDR3 is built from 15 residues. Germline CDR1 reads KGHSH; CDR2 reads LQKENI. The CDR3, as DNA: TGTGCCAGCTCACCAGGGCAGGGGCGCTCCCACGAGCAGTACTTC. Protein: CASSPGQGRSHEQYF.

The chain combines TRBV7-7 with TRBJ2-7; weak D call: TRBD1 (5 bases). CDR1 SSHAT and CDR2 FNYEAQ come from the germline V gene (reference sequence). CDR3 length equals 12 residues. Trimming took off 11 bases at V and 0 bases at J, with 11 bases between the two ends. The CDR3 loop reads CARQGYSYEQYF. The CDR3 coding sequence is TGTGCCCGGCAGGGCTACTCCTACGAGCAGTACTTC.

This clone turned up a few times. The V gene is TRBV11-2, the J gene TRBJ1-1; D might be TRBD1 (6 bases). Looked up from germline, CDR1 is SGHAT and CDR2 is FQNNGV. Trimming removed 1 base from V and 6 bases from J, with 12 bases in between. The CDR3 is 14 amino acids. CDR3 nucleotides: TGTGCCAGCAGCTTAGCAGGGGTTGAAGCTGAAGCTTTCTTT. This gives the protein CASSLAGVEAEAFF.

The chain employs TRBV5-6 and TRBJ1-1; 8 nucleotides agree with TRBD1. V lost 4 bases and J lost 10; bases outside the gene matches: 6. Germline V gene sequence: CDR1 SGHDT, CDR2 YYEEEE. The CDR3 has 12 residues. The CDR3 nucleotides read TGTGCCAGCAGCAAGGACAGGGTCGGAGCTTTCTTT. It yields the protein CASSKDRVGAFF.

Only a few counts were recorded for this clone. V gene TRBV25-1 combines with J gene TRBJ1-1; D might be TRBD1 (6 bases). The CDR3 loop spans 14 amino acids. Germline CDR1 MGHDK, CDR2 SYGVNS. V was pared by 4 bases and J by 7 bases, with 16 bases between. The CDR3 DNA reads as TGTGCCAGCAGTGGATCCAGGGGTCCGTATGAAGCTTTCTTT. Translating it yields CASSGSRGPYEAFF.

The chain uses TRBV6-6 and TRBJ2-7; no clear D gene. The V and J ends lost 2 bases and 2 bases respectively, with 10 bases between them. This CDR3 has 14 residues. The germline V gene encodes CDR1 MNHNY and CDR2 SVGAGI (reference sequence). This CDR3 reads CASSYALGAYEQYF. CDR3 DNA: TGTGCCAGCAGTTACGCCTTAGGAGCCTACGAGCAGTACTTC.

This chain connects TRBV5-1 to TRBJ2-1; D is perhaps TRBD1 (6 bases). Per the germline V gene, CDR1 is SGHRS and CDR2 is YFSETQ. CDR3 size: 16 residues. V was clipped by 4 bases and J by 0 bases, with 14 bases between them. The CDR3 DNA sequence: TGCGCCAGCAGCGGGGGCGGACCATACTCCTACAATGAGCAGTTCTTC. Amino acids: CASSGGGPYSYNEQFF.

This clone has a handful of counts. The rearrangement links TRBV7-2 to TRBJ2-3; D is unclear. Trimming shortened V by 1 base and J by 3 bases, and 5 bases separated the two germline ends. Germline lookup yields CDR1 SGHTA and CDR2 FQGNSA. CDR3 length: 13 residues. CDR3: CASSLDETDTQYF. The CDR3 bases are TGTGCCAGCAGCTTAGACGAGACAGATACGCAGTATTTT.

The rearrangement links TRBV6-1 to TRBJ1-2; D remains ambiguous. CDR1 MNHNS and CDR2 SASEGT come from the germline V gene. Trimming took off 11 bases at V and 3 bases at J, with 16 bases between the two ends. This CDR3 has 13 residues. CDR3 in DNA: TGTGCCGGGAAGCGTAGGGCGGACTATGGCTACACCTTC. Translated: CAGKRRADYGYTF.

A word on this clone: Within the sample, other DNA sequences also encode this same CDR3. The chain is built from TRBV27 and TRBJ2-3, with D perhaps TRBD1 (5 bases). Per germline, CDR1 MNHEY and CDR2 SMNVEV (reference sequence). V was clipped by 4 bases and J by 2 bases, with 13 bases between them. This CDR3 region has 15 residues. In DNA form, the CDR3 reads TGTGCCAGCAGTTCCCAGGGCACAATCACAGATACGCAGTATTTT. Its protein is CASSSQGTITDTQYF.

The CDR3 DNA reads TGCGCCAGCAGCCACCCCTGGACTAGCTCCGACGCGACCCTCTCCTACGAGCAGTACTTC. It is translated as CASSHPWTSSDATLSYEQYF. This chain links TRBV4-3 with TRBJ2-7; 8 positions match TRBD2. This CDR3 region has 20 residues. Germline V gives CDR1 LGHNA, CDR2 YSLEER. J lost 0 bases, V lost 3 bases, and 19 bases had no gene match.

Comments on this clone: At one end the junction does not follow the germline gene, possibly because of a read error. The chain combines TRBV2 with TRBJ2-4; 11 bases line up with TRBD1. The CDR3 runs 13 residues. Germline V gives CDR1 SNHLY, CDR2 FYNNEI. CDR3 loop: CASSVDRGRLGSF. The CDR3 nucleotides read TGTGCCAGCAGTGTGGACAGGGGGCGGTTAGGGTCCTTC. The full variable domain, completed using reference TRBV2 and TRBJ2-4, is EPEVTQTPSHQVTQMGQEVILRCVPISNHLYFYWYRQILGQKVEFLVSFYNNEISEKSEIFDDQFSVERPDGSNFTLKIRSTKLEDSAMYFCASSVDRGRLGSFGAGTRLSVL.

This clone was counted only a few times. The CDR3 region is CATSRLHGVRTYEQYF. As DNA, the CDR3 is TGTGCCACCAGCAGACTCCACGGGGTTAGGACCTACGAGCAGTACTTC. V is TRBV15 and J is TRBJ2-7; possible D gene TRBD2, 5 bases. The CDR3 covers 16 residues. V dropped 2 bases and J dropped 2 bases, with 16 bases sitting between them. Germline V gene data show CDR1 as LNHNV and CDR2 as YYDKDF (reference sequence).

The CDR3 DNA reads TGTGCCAGCAACCATCACGCGGGCGGGAACACAGATACGCAGTATTTT. This codes for CASNHHAGGNTDTQYF. The gene calls are TRBV5-6 and TRBJ2-3, with a tentative D call TRBD2 (6 bases). Germline CDR1 reads SGHDT; CDR2 reads YYEEEE. This CDR3 has 16 amino acids. V lost 6 bases and J lost 2, with 19 bases in between.

This clone was observed a handful of times. This sample includes further DNA sequences coding for the same CDR3. This chain uses TRBV7-2 with TRBJ2-3, with 8 bases identical to TRBD2. This CDR3 has 14 residues. CDR1 is SGHTA, CDR2 FQGNSA, per germline. After removal of 5 bases from V and 2 bases from J, the junction contained 3 bases not matched to a gene. CDR3 DNA sequence: TGTGCCAGCAGCCGTAGCGGGACCACAGATACGCAGTATTTT. Residues: CASSRSGTTDTQYF. Based on the CDR3 plus reference TRBV7-2 and TRBJ2-3, the full variable domain is GAGVSQSPSNKVTEKGKDVELRCDPISGHTALYWYRQSLGQGLEFLIYFQGNSAPDKSGLPSDRFSAERTGGSVSTLTIQRTQQEDSAVYLCASSRSGTTDTQYFGPGTRLTVL.

The chain recombines TRBV15 with TRBJ2-3; D unresolved. Germline-derived CDR1 and CDR2 are LNHNV and YYDKDF (reference sequence). Trimming left V 0 bases short and J 2 bases short, with 6 bases between. This CDR3 region has 14 residues. The CDR3 sequence is CATSRETHTDTQYF. The DNA for the CDR3 is TGTGCCACCAGCAGAGAAACCCACACAGATACGCAGTATTTT.

V and J are TRBV25-1 and TRBJ2-5, with TRBD1 matching over 8 bases. V dropped 3 bases and J dropped 1; count of bases not matched to a gene: 10. The germline V gene encodes CDR1 MGHDK and CDR2 SYGVNS. The CDR3 is made up of 17 amino acids. DNA for the CDR3: TGTGCCAGCAGTGATCGACAGGGGCTATCTTCCCAAGAGACCCAGTACTTC. Translating it yields CASSDRQGLSSQETQYF.

This chain connects TRBV6-6 to TRBJ2-3; D is undetermined. V lost 6 bases and J 4 bases, leaving 8 bases between the germline ends. This CDR3 contains 12 residues. The germline gives CDR1 MNHNY, CDR2 SVGAGI (reference sequence). Here the CDR3 DNA reads TGTGCCAGCAGGGCCGGGTCAGATACGCAGTATTTT. Translation: CASRAGSDTQYF.

This clone was counted only a few times. The chain employs TRBV5-6 and TRBJ1-5, with 9 bases matching TRBD1. The junction had 2 bases not matched to a gene; V was cut back by 0 bases and J by 4 bases. The CDR3 has 15 amino acids. Germline V gives CDR1 SGHDT, CDR2 YYEEEE. The CDR3 loop is CASSLAGTGNQPQHF. Written as DNA, the CDR3 is TGTGCCAGCAGCTTGGCCGGGACAGGGAATCAGCCCCAGCATTTT.

V usage is TRBV2 and J usage is TRBJ2-7, with D possibly TRBD1 on 6 matching bases. The CDR3 is 12 residues long. Germline lookup yields CDR1 SNHLY and CDR2 FYNNEI. V was trimmed by 7 bases and J by 4 bases, leaving 11 bases between them. For the CDR3, the DNA is TGTGCCAGCAATCCACAGGGTTACGAGCAGTACTTC. It yields the protein CASNPQGYEQYF.